This T cell receptor beta chain derives from a study of Graves' ophthalmopathy and Graves' hyperthyroidism. V was cut by 2 bases and J by 4 bases, with 9 bases left in between. Germline values: CDR1 MNHEY, CDR2 SVGEGT. This CDR3 spans 14 amino acids. Transcripts of RNA were the source for amplifying TCR beta CDR3 regions. Second-round multiplex PCR followed a first-round RT-PCR using HTBI primers. TCRdb fed the multiplex PCR reads into MiXCR, producing one record per CDR3 protein. The table lists hundreds of thousands of distinct CDR3 sequences, around 14% of them singletons. Study-wide results and caveats: An 81.08% specificity and nearly 90% sensitivity were achieved by a 13-signature model that separated ophthalmopathy from stable hyperthyroidism. Detection in blood was also observed for most expanded thyroid clonotypes above 0.001 frequency.

Ten or more counts support this clonotype. Its specificity is not known. Excluded: other autoimmune disease, uncontrolled infection, pregnancy or lactation. The genes are TRBV6-2 or TRBV6-3 and TRBJ1-5; no clear D. Sequencing was performed on blood. The receptor was derived from a woman in her twenties or thirties with Graves' ophthalmopathy. As DNA, the CDR3 is TGTGCCAGCAGTTACGGTCAGGAAAATCAGCCCCAGCATTTT. This translates into CASSYGQENQPQHF.